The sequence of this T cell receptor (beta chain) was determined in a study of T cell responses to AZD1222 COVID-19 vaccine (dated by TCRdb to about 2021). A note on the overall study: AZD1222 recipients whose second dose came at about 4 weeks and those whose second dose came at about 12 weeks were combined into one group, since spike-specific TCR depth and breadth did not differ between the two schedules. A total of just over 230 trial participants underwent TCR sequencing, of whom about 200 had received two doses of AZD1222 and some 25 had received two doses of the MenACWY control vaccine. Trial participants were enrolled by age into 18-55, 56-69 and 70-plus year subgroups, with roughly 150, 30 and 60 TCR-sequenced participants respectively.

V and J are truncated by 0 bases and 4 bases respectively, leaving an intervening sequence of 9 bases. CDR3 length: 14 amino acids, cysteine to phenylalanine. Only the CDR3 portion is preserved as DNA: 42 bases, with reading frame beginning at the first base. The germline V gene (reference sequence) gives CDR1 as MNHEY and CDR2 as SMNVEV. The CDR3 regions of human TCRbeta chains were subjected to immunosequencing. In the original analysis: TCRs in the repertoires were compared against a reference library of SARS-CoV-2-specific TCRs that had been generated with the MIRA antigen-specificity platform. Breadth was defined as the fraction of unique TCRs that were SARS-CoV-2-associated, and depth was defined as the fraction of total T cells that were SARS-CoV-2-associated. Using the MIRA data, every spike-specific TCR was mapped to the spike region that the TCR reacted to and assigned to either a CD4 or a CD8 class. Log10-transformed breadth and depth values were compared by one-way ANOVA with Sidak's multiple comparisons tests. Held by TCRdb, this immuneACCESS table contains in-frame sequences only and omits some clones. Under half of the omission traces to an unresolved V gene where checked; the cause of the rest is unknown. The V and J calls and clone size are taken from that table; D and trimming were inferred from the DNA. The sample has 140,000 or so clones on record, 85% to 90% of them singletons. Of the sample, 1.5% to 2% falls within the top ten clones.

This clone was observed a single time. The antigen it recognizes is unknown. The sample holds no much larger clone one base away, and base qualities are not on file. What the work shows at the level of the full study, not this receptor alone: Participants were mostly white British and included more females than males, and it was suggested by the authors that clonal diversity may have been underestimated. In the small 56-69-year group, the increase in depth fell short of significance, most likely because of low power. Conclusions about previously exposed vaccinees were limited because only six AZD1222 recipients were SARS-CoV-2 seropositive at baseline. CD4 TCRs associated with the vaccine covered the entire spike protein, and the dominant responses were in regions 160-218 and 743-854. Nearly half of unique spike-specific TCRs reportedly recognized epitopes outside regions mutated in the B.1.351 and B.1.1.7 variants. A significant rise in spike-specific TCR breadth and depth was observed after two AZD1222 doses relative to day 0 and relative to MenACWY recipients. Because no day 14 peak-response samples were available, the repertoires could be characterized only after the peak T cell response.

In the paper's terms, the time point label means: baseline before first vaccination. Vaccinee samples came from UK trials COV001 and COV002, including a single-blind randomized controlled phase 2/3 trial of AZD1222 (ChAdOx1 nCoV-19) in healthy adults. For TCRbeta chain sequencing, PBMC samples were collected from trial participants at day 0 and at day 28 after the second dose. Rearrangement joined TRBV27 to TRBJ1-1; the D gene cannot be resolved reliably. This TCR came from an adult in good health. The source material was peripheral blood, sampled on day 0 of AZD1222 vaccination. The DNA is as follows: TGTGCCAGCAGTTTATCAGGGCTGCTCACTGAAGCTTTCTTT. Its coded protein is CASSLSGLLTEAFF.